What follows are 7 T cell receptor beta chains derived from one specimen sequenced in a study of blood T cell repertoires in COVID-19. This table comes from immunoSEQ multiplex PCR, and its TCRdb copy is limited to in-frame clones, with some not included. The table includes 180,000 or so clones, around 87% detected once. The sequencing sample was made of peripheral blood. The receptors originated from a man aged 18 to 29 with acute or convalescent COVID-19.

J is TRBJ2-5 and V is TRBV7-3; D may be TRBD2 (7 bases). CDR3 length equals 15 residues. Germline-derived CDR1 and CDR2 are SGHTA and FQGTGA. V shed 1 base and J shed 5 bases, with 14 bases lying between them. The CDR3 protein is CASSLMGGLPETQYF. In DNA form, the CDR3 reads TGTGCCAGCAGCTTAATGGGGGGGCTCCCGGAGACCCAGTACTTC.

This clone was seen only once. The V call is TRBV2, the J call TRBJ1-1; 7 bases are a match to TRBD1. Germline loops: CDR1 SNHLY, CDR2 FYNNEI. Trimming removed 10 bases from V and 4 bases from J; junction bases left unmatched: 9. The CDR3 loop spans 13 amino acids. The CDR3 bases are TGTGCCAACCCAGGGGCAGGGGGCACTGAAGCTTTCTTT. Its translation is CANPGAGGTEAFF.

The chain joins TRBV20-1 to TRBJ2-7; D is perhaps TRBD1 (5 bases). CDR1 and CDR2 from the germline V gene are DFQATT and SNEGSKA (reference sequence). This CDR3 spans 16 amino acids. Trimming shortened V by 3 bases and J by 4 bases, and 22 bases separated the two germline ends. The CDR3 region is CSASPTRQKPPYEQYF. The CDR3 DNA reads TGCAGTGCTAGTCCAACCCGACAGAAGCCTCCATACGAGCAGTACTTC.

This clone showed up just once. The chain carries TRBV6-5 and TRBJ1-1; 7 bases align to TRBD1. Per the germline V gene, CDR1 is MNHEY and CDR2 is SVGAGI. Trimming cost V 7 bases and J 4 bases; bases outside gene matches: 6. The CDR3 sequence is 13 residues long. As DNA, the CDR3 is TGTGCCAGCAAAGACAGGGTCGTCACTGAAGCTTTCTTT. Translated, it gives CASKDRVVTEAFF.

The V and J genes are TRBV9 and TRBJ1-2; D gene unclear. Germline CDR1 and CDR2: SGDLS and YYNGEE. The CDR3 runs to 13 residues. V dropped 0 bases and J dropped 8 bases, with 11 bases sitting between them. Here the CDR3 reads CASSVEGRLGYTF. In nucleotides, the CDR3 is TGTGCCAGCAGCGTAGAAGGGAGGTTGGGCTACACCTTC.

V and J are TRBV12-3 or TRBV12-4 and TRBJ2-3; the D is unclear. The CDR3 is 13 amino acids. Trimming shortened V by 3 bases and J by 3 bases, and 7 bases separated the two germline ends. The CDR3 DNA reads TGTGCCAGCAGTTTTTTCACAACAGATACGCAGTATTTT. Protein sequence: CASSFFTTDTQYF.

The J gene is TRBJ2-5, the V gene TRBV5-1, with D tentatively TRBD1 (6 bases). The CDR3 is 14 residues long. Trimming took off 7 bases at V and 5 bases at J, with 18 bases between the two ends. The germline V gene encodes CDR1 SGHRS and CDR2 YFSETQ. The CDR3 loop reads CASGNSGDWETQYF. CDR3 nucleotide sequence: TGCGCCAGCGGCAATTCAGGGGATTGGGAGACCCAGTACTTC.